Listed below are T cell receptor beta chains from one sample, sequenced in a study of blood T cell repertoires in COVID-19. Some clones are missing from TCRdb's copy, which holds only in-frame ones; the method was immunoSEQ multiplex PCR. This table has about 18,000 clones, 70% to 85% appearing once. The sample comprised peripheral blood. The receptors come from an older man with COVID-19, enrolled during active disease. CDR3s include the opening cysteine and the closing phenylalanine or tryptophan. A D gene is named only where the DNA matches it firmly. The size field is filled for only some rows; it gives once, few, many or a size class.

clone_size,d_call,j_call,v_call,cdr3_nt,cdr3_aa
.,.,TRBJ2-7,TRBV10-2,TGCGCCAGCAGACTTTCCGGGACAACCTACGAGCAGTACTTC,CASRLSGTTYEQYF
few,.,TRBJ1-1,TRBV3-1/TRBV3-2,TGTGCCAGCAGCCAACAACGGACGGGAACTGAAGCTTTCTTT,CASSQQRTGTEAFF
.,.,TRBJ2-7,TRBV6-6,TGTGCCAGCAGAAGACAGAGAGAGCAGTACTTC,CASRRQREQYF
.,TRBD2,TRBJ2-3,TRBV7-3,TGTGCCAGCAGACTTACTAGCGGGGGCACAGATACGCAGTATTTT,CASRLTSGGTDTQYF
.,.,TRBJ1-3,TRBV12-5,TGTGCTAGTGGTTTGGTAGGGTCAGGACTCTCTGGAAACACCATATATTTT,CASGLVGSGLSGNTIYF
few,TRBD2,TRBJ2-3,TRBV3-1/TRBV3-2,TGTGCCAGCAGCCAGGGGACTAGCGGGAGGTTAGATACGCAGTATTTT,CASSQGTSGRLDTQYF
.,TRBD2,TRBJ2-5,TRBV10-2,TGCGCCAGCAGACTCCTAGCGGGGGAAGAGACCCAGTACTTC,CASRLLAGEETQYF
once,TRBD1,TRBJ1-2,TRBV18,TGTGCCAGCTCACCCCTACCTAGGCCGGGACAGGGAGAGCGCTATGGCTACACCTTC,CASSPLPRPGQGERYGYTF
.,TRBD1,TRBJ2-3,TRBV6-5,TGTGCCAGCAGTCACAGGGGGCCTGATCATACGCAGTATTTT,CASSHRGPDHTQYF
.,TRBD1,TRBJ1-4,TRBV15,TGTGCCACCAGCAGAGAATGGACAGGGGGTGAAAAACTGTTTTTT,CATSREWTGGEKLFF
few,TRBD2,TRBJ2-1,TRBV5-1,TGCGCCAGCAGCTTGGACGGGAGGGCCCTTTATGAGCAGTTCTTC,CASSLDGRALYEQFF
few,TRBD1,TRBJ2-4,TRBV18,TGTGCCAGCTCACCCCCTTCCGGGACAGGGTGGACCAAAAACATTCAGTACTTC,CASSPPSGTGWTKNIQYF
.,TRBD1,TRBJ1-5,TRBV10-3,TGTGCCATCAGTGAACCTCGAGGGACAGGTAGCAATCAGCCCCAGCATTTT,CAISEPRGTGSNQPQHF
.,TRBD1,TRBJ1-5,TRBV2,TGTGCCAGCAGACAACACCCAGGGGGCGTTGGGTTTCTTCCCCAGCATTTT,CASRQHPGGVGFLPQHF
large,.,TRBJ1-2,TRBV15,TGTGCCACCCGTGGGGCAGGGGATCCCTATGGCTACACCTTC,CATRGAGDPYGYTF
.,TRBD1,TRBJ2-7,TRBV28,TGTGCCAGCATAACCGGGACAGGGACCTACGAGCAGTACTTC,CASITGTGTYEQYF
once,.,TRBJ1-5,TRBV12-3/TRBV12-4,TGTGCCAGCAGCCCCTATAGCAATCAGCCCCAGCATTTT,CASSPYSNQPQHF
.,.,TRBJ1-5,TRBV6-5,TGTGCCAGCAGTAATACAGGCAACAATCAGCCCCAGCATTTT,CASSNTGNNQPQHF
.,.,TRBJ1-2,TRBV25-1,TGTGCCAGCAGTGATTGGGGGGGCTATGGCTACACCTTC,CASSDWGGYGYTF
.,.,TRBJ2-7,TRBV9,TGTGCCAGCAGCGTAGGGGCTAGCGTTTACTACGAGCAGTACTTC,CASSVGASVYYEQYF
.,.,TRBJ2-6,TRBV6-2/TRBV6-3,TGTGCCAGCAGTTTATTTTCCTCTGGGGCCAACGTCCTGACTTTC,CASSLFSSGANVLTF
.,.,TRBJ1-1,TRBV3-1/TRBV3-2,TGTGCCAGCAGCCAAGATACGGTGAACACTGAAGCTTTCTTT,CASSQDTVNTEAFF
.,TRBD1,TRBJ2-1,TRBV5-4,TGTGCCAGCAGCTTAGACAGGGTGGCCCGCTACAATGAGCAGTTCTTC,CASSLDRVARYNEQFF
.,TRBD1,TRBJ1-3,TRBV6-5,TGTGCCAGCAGGGAGGACAGGGGATCGGGTAACACCATATATTTT,CASREDRGSGNTIYF
.,.,TRBJ1-3,TRBV19,TGTGCCAGTAGTATTCCAGGACAGTCCTTCATCTCTGGAAACACCATATATTTT,CASSIPGQSFISGNTIYF
.,TRBD1,TRBJ1-1,TRBV2,TGTGCCAGCACCAGACAGGGACGGTCGGGGAACACTGAAGCTTTCTTT,CASTRQGRSGNTEAFF
.,.,TRBJ2-7,TRBV2,TGTGCCCTCGGTATCAGGCGGGGCTACGAGCAGTACTTC,CALGIRRGYEQYF